This T cell receptor beta chain was sequenced in a study of cytomegalovirus exposure and HLA in healthy donors. As concerns this clone: Its specificity is not known.

Primers: 60 Vbeta forward and 13 Jbeta reverse. TCRdb keeps only in-frame clones here, not all; method: immunoSEQ multiplex PCR. The repertoire consists of 110,000 or so clones, with 65% to 80% occurring once and the leading ten covering 2% to 3%. Donors were ostensibly healthy at sampling, although undocumented immune exposures were probable. Per germline, CDR1 MNHEY and CDR2 SVGAGI. V lost 9 bases and J 2 bases, leaving 12 bases between the germline ends. The CDR3 sequence is 13 residues long. Study-wide results and caveats: In a later analysis, parvovirus B19, influenza, CMV and Epstein-Barr virus appeared linked to several top co-occurrence clusters. It was assumed in the presence/absence analyses that sequencing depth was roughly uniform across donors.

The rearrangement links TRBV6-5 to TRBJ2-3; D may be TRBD1 (6 bases). The receptor's source is a female donor in good health and CMV-seronegative. The sequenced material came from PBMCs. CDR3 region: CASRTEDTDTQYF. CDR3 coding DNA: TGTGCCAGTAGGACAGAAGACACAGATACGCAGTATTTT.